This T cell receptor beta chain was observed in a study of cytomegalovirus exposure and HLA in healthy donors. Study-level findings and limits: The authors enumerated roughly 180 TCR beta chains as linked to cytomegalovirus. Later analysis associated a missense DCLRE1C variant with TCR beta V- and J-gene trimming. There were reportedly fewer N-insertions in an Asian-associated ancestry cluster than the roughly 680-donor mean, in a later analysis.

PCR primers comprised 60 Vbeta and 13 Jbeta primers. TCRdb's copy holds only in-frame clones and misses some; the assay was immunoSEQ multiplex PCR. Of approximately 260,000 clones detected, around 90% appear once; the ten largest clones hold 1.7%. With 5 bases clipped from V and 7 bases from J, the junction kept 8 bases outside the gene matches. CDR1 is GTSNPN, CDR2 SVGIG, per germline (reference sequence). The CDR3 totals 13 residues. Regarding this clone: The antigen is not known.

V usage is TRBV30 and J usage is TRBJ1-2; TRBD1 matches at 9 bases. This receptor was taken from a girl aged 2-10 years in good health and CMV-seronegative. Specimen: PBMCs. The CDR3 bases are TGTGCCTGGGGGGGACAGGGAGGGAGTGGCTACACCTTC. Amino acid sequence: CAWGGQGGSGYTF.